Each of the 27 T cell receptor beta chains below was sequenced from the same sample in a study of OX40 agonist ivuxolimab in advanced cancers. Only in-frame clones appear in the TCRdb table, and some are missing; sequencing was by immunoSEQ multiplex PCR. The data show tens of thousands of clones, just under 80% seen once. The source was CD4+ or CD8+ T cells sorted from blood, collected in a trial of the OX40 agonist ivuxolimab. These receptors were obtained from an adult with an advanced solid tumor such as melanoma, head and neck, liver or kidney cancer.

The chain employs TRBV27 and TRBJ1-1; D not resolved. The CDR3 is 14 amino acids. Germline CDR1 reads MNHEY; CDR2 reads SMNVEV (reference sequence). V lost 2 bases and J 3 bases, leaving 10 bases between the germline ends. The CDR3 DNA is TGTGCCAGCAGTTTAACAGATTGGGACACTGAAGCTTTCTTT. Protein product: CASSLTDWDTEAFF.

The rearrangement joins TRBV5-3 to TRBJ2-3; 12 bases agree with TRBD2. TRBV5-3 is an open reading frame whose function is uncertain. This CDR3 has 18 residues. J gave up 2 bases and V 0 bases, and 7 bases lay outside the gene matches. Here the CDR3 DNA reads TGTGCCAGAAGCTTGGGCCCTCCTAGCGGGGGGGTCACAGATACGCAGTATTTT. Its translation is CARSLGPPSGGVTDTQYF.

The CDR3 sequence is CASSLRVGQPQHF. The CDR3, as DNA: TGTGCCAGCAGCCTGCGGGTGGGGCAGCCCCAGCATTTT. V is TRBV4-2 and J is TRBJ1-5; D remains unclear. CDR1 and CDR2 from the germline V gene are LGHNA and YNFKEQ. The CDR3 has 13 amino acids. Trimming took 4 bases from V and 7 from J, leaving 11 bases between them.

V is TRBV6-6 and J is TRBJ1-4; possibly TRBD1 for D (5 bases). The germline V gene has CDR1 MNHNY and CDR2 SVGAGI (reference sequence). The CDR3 is 14 residues long. Trimming removed 0 bases from V and 13 bases from J, with 15 bases in between. The CDR3 here is CASSYSMTVEGLFF. CDR3 coding DNA: TGTGCCAGCAGTTACTCGATGACAGTGGAGGGACTGTTTTTT.

DNA of the CDR3: TGTGCCAGCAGCACAGACAGGGCTTATCAGCCCCAGCATTTT. Translation gives CASSTDRAYQPQHF. The chain combines TRBV6-5 with TRBJ1-5, with 7 positions matching TRBD1. The CDR3 has 14 residues. With 6 bases clipped from V and 5 bases from J, the junction kept 7 bases outside the gene matches. The germline V gene has CDR1 MNHEY and CDR2 SVGAGI.

V and J are TRBV11-2 and TRBJ1-2; D remains ambiguous. CDR1 and CDR2 from the germline V gene are SGHAT and FQNNGV. CDR3 size: 14 residues. V lost 1 base, J lost 2 bases, and 8 bases lay in between. The CDR3, as DNA: TGTGCCAGCAGCTTAGCTTCAGCGAACTATGGCTACACCTTC. Translated: CASSLASANYGYTF.

The chain uses TRBV19 and TRBJ2-1, with D uncertain. The CDR3 spans 15 residues. Germline CDR1 LNHDA, CDR2 SQIVND (reference sequence). The germline V and J ends were trimmed by 4 bases and 0 bases, with 10 bases remaining between them. The CDR3, as DNA: TGTGCCAGTAGTAGGCCGGAGTCCTCCTACAATGAGCAGTTCTTC. This sequence encodes CASSRPESSYNEQFF.

The J gene is TRBJ1-6, the V gene TRBV27; D is perhaps TRBD1 (6 bases). Trimming took off 5 bases at V and 10 bases at J, with 15 bases between the two ends. Per the germline V gene, CDR1 is MNHEY and CDR2 is SMNVEV (reference sequence). The CDR3 covers 14 residues. As DNA, the CDR3 is TGTGCCAGCAGTCTGGACAGAGGGAACTCACCCCTCCACTTT. As protein: CASSLDRGNSPLHF.

V is TRBV6-5 and J is TRBJ1-1; D might be TRBD1 (5 bases). This CDR3 has 13 amino acids. Looked up from germline, CDR1 is MNHEY and CDR2 is SVGAGI. V was pared by 7 bases and J by 5 bases, with 14 bases between. The CDR3: CASTLTGGTEAFF. The CDR3 bases are TGTGCCAGCACCCTCACCGGGGGGACTGAAGCTTTCTTT.

In DNA, the CDR3 is TGTGCCAGCAGCCGTGAGGCCAACTATGGCTACACCTTC. This gives the protein CASSREANYGYTF. This chain joins TRBV4-2 and TRBJ1-2; no firm D call. Germline V lookup: CDR1 LGHNA, CDR2 YNFKEQ. Trimming took 4 bases from V and 2 from J, leaving 8 bases between them. The CDR3 is made up of 13 amino acids.

The chain employs TRBV10-3 and TRBJ2-5; 12 bases match TRBD2. The assigned J gene may be wrong: the sequence end matches TRBJ2-7 better. Germline lookup yields CDR1 ENHRY and CDR2 SYGVKD. This CDR3 has 15 amino acids. Here the CDR3 reads CAISERTSGIYEQYF. In DNA form, the CDR3 reads TGTGCCATCAGTGAGAGGACTAGCGGGATCTACGAGCAGTACTTC.

As concerns this clone: The junction shows a germline mismatch at one end, possibly a read error. The chain uses TRBV5-4 and TRBJ1-2; D is ambiguous. Germline lookup yields CDR1 SGHNT and CDR2 YYREEE (reference sequence). This CDR3 has 14 amino acids. The CDR3 DNA reads as TGCGCCAGCAGCCAAGAGCGGGAAAGCTATGGCTACACCTTC. Residues: CASSQERESYGYTF.

V usage is TRBV6-5 and J usage is TRBJ2-1; 8 bases are shared with TRBD2. Germline V CDR1 and CDR2: MNHEY, SVGAGI. The CDR3 runs to 15 residues. V lost 0 bases and J lost 9; bases outside the gene matches: 7. The CDR3 nucleotides are TGTGCCAGCAGTTACTCGATAGCCGGGGGGGCTGAGCAGTTCTTC. This sequence encodes CASSYSIAGGAEQFF.

The chain recombines TRBV18 with TRBJ2-7; 7 bases line up with TRBD2. This CDR3 has 13 amino acids. Germline CDR1 and CDR2: KGHSH and LQKENI. V shed 5 bases, J shed 4 bases, and the junction held 5 bases outside the gene matches. CDR3 coding DNA: TGTGCCAGCTCAGGCGTGGGGGGGTACGAGCAGTACTTC. It codes for CASSGVGGYEQYF. Using reference TRBV18 and TRBJ2-7 for the parts outside the CDR3, the full variable domain is NAGVMQNPRHLVRRRGQEARLRCSPMKGHSHVYWYRQLPEEGLKFMVYLQKENIIDESGMPKERFSAEFPKEGPSILRIQQVVRGDSAAYFCASSGVGGYEQYFGPGTRLTVT.

The chain employs TRBV7-4 and TRBJ1-4; the match to TRBD1 covers 7 bases. Looked up from germline, CDR1 is SGHVT and CDR2 is SQSDAQ. Unmatched junction bases numbered 8, after V lost 4 bases and J lost 6 bases. The CDR3 consists of 15 residues. CDR3 sequence (DNA): TGTGCCAGCAGCTGCTACAGGGGCCTATATGAAAAACTGTTTTTT. This translates into CASSCYRGLYEKLFF.

This clone was counted once. V is TRBV4-3 and J is TRBJ1-2; 9 bases agree with TRBD1. Germline trimming cut 5 bases from V and 5 bases from J; bases unmatched to any gene: 3. The CDR3 runs to 13 residues. Germline lookup yields CDR1 LGHNA and CDR2 YSLEER. The DNA for the CDR3 is TGCGCCAGCAGCACGGGACAGGGTTATGGCTACACCTTC. Its translation: CASSTGQGYGYTF.

V gene TRBV27 combines with J gene TRBJ2-1, with unresolved D. The CDR3 runs 14 residues. V was pared by 3 bases and J by 2 bases, with 8 bases between. Germline CDR1 reads MNHEY; CDR2 reads SMNVEV (reference sequence). The CDR3 here is CASSFLGPYNEQFF. In DNA form, the CDR3 reads TGTGCCAGCAGTTTCCTAGGACCCTACAATGAGCAGTTCTTC.

V is TRBV30 and J is TRBJ1-2; weak D call: TRBD1 (5 bases). The germline V gene has CDR1 GTSNPN and CDR2 SVGIG (reference sequence). Trimming cost V 1 base and J 8 bases, with 11 bases left between them. The CDR3 is made up of 12 amino acids. As DNA, the CDR3 is TGTGCCTGGAGTGAGGGGCCAAACGGCTACACCTTC. The encoded protein is CAWSEGPNGYTF.

This chain connects TRBV5-6 to TRBJ1-1; D is unclear. Trimming removed 0 bases at V and 2 bases at J, with 8 bases between. This CDR3 has 14 residues. CDR1 SGHDT and CDR2 YYEEEE come from the germline V gene. The CDR3: CASSLGQTNTEAFF. CDR3 DNA: TGTGCCAGCAGCTTGGGGCAGACTAACACTGAAGCTTTCTTT.

A note on this clone: Other DNA sequences within the sample encode an identical CDR3. The chain couples TRBV6-1 to TRBJ2-3, with no clear D. This CDR3 contains 15 residues. Looked up from germline, CDR1 is MNHNS and CDR2 is SASEGT. V was pared by 2 bases and J by 1 base, with 10 bases between. The CDR3 nucleotides are TGTGCCAGCAGTGAAATGGGGTTCGGCACAGATACGCAGTATTTT. Protein sequence: CASSEMGFGTDTQYF.

The chain uses TRBV30 and TRBJ2-7; TRBD2 is a possible D gene (6 bases). Trimming removed 5 bases from V and 3 bases from J, with 17 bases in between. The CDR3 runs 14 residues. From germline, CDR1 is GTSNPN and CDR2 SVGIG (reference sequence). The CDR3 DNA is TGTGCCTGGGGAGACCCGGGACTGGGCTACGAGCAGTACTTC. Its translation is CAWGDPGLGYEQYF.

The chain joins TRBV6-5 to TRBJ1-4; 11 bases are shared with TRBD1. The CDR3 consists of 14 residues. Germline-derived CDR1 and CDR2 are MNHEY and SVGAGI. J lost 6 bases, V lost 10 bases, and 7 bases had no gene match. The CDR3 DNA reads TGTGCCACCGCTCGGACAGGGGGCGATGAAAAACTGTTTTTT. Translation gives CATARTGGDEKLFF.

This chain joins TRBV4-1 and TRBJ2-2, with 12 positions matching TRBD2. CDR1 is MGHRA and CDR2 is YSYEKL in the germline V gene. Losses at the gene ends were 2 bases for V and 9 bases for J; bases not matched to a gene: 10. CDR3 length equals 17 residues. CDR3 nucleotide sequence: TGCGCCAGCAGCCAACCCCTAGCGGGGGGGGATCCTCGGGAGCTGTTTTTT. It codes for CASSQPLAGGDPRELFF.

This clone turned up a few times. The V and J genes are TRBV7-6 and TRBJ2-5, with TRBD2 matching over 11 bases. CDR3 length: 16 residues. Germline assignment: CDR1 SGHVS and CDR2 FNYEAQ. After removal of 5 bases from V and 5 bases from J, the junction contained 10 bases not matched to a gene. The CDR3 here is CASSPGTSGVWETQYF. The CDR3 coding sequence is TGTGCCAGCAGCCCGGGGACTAGCGGAGTATGGGAGACCCAGTACTTC.

Only one count was recorded for this clone. The rearrangement links TRBV27 to TRBJ2-1; 13 bases fit TRBD2. CDR3 length: 16 amino acids. The germline V gene has CDR1 MNHEY and CDR2 SMNVEV (reference sequence). V shed 4 bases, J shed 8 bases, and the junction held 8 bases outside the gene matches. Here the CDR3 DNA reads TGTGCCAGCAGTTGGCTCGGGACTAGCGGGGACCATGAGCAGTTCTTC. It translates to CASSWLGTSGDHEQFF.

The V call is TRBV11-3, the J call TRBJ2-7; 8 positions match TRBD1. Germline CDR1 SGHNT, CDR2 YENEEA. Trimming removed 5 bases from V and 3 bases from J; junction bases left unmatched: 15. This CDR3 has 17 amino acids. In DNA, the CDR3 is TGTGCCAGCAGCCAGGCGGAAGCCGGGACAGGATTCTACGAGCAGTACTTC. Translating it yields CASSQAEAGTGFYEQYF.

This chain uses TRBV11-2 with TRBJ2-4, with TRBD1 identical over 9 bases. Trimming removed 5 bases from V and 6 bases from J; junction bases left unmatched: 11. Germline-derived CDR1 and CDR2 are SGHAT and FQNNGV. There are 16 residues in the CDR3. CDR3 sequence (DNA): TGTGCCAGCAGCCGTTCTGGGGGGACAGGGAGAAACATTCAGTACTTC. This encodes CASSRSGGTGRNIQYF.